This T cell receptor (beta chain) was found in a study of CD8+CD57+ T cells in acquired aplastic anemia. Turning to the study itself: CD4+ and CD8+ cells, once sorted, gave DNA averaging about 3 ug.

Ten or more counts support this clonotype. Selection for sequencing was limited to patients who had shown CD8+CD57+ cell expansion by flow cytometry. Diagnosis of severe acquired aplastic anemia applied to all patients. The template for TCR beta VDJ and CDR3 sequence profiling was genomic DNA. TCRdb recomputed calls from the reads with MiXCR, one row per CDR3 protein. The table has under 350,000 distinct CDR3 sequences, 56% seen once. V shed 3 bases and J shed 0 bases, with 12 bases lying between them. The CDR3 length is 17 residues. Looked up from germline, CDR1 is LGHDT and CDR2 is YNNKEL (reference sequence).

The chain recombines TRBV3-1 with TRBJ2-6, with no clear D. The sample consisted of sorted CD4+, CD8+, or CD8+CD57+ T cells (not recorded which) from PBMCs. The source is a human donor with aplastic anemia. The CDR3 DNA sequence: TGTGCCAGCAGCCATGACAACAGCGTCTCTGGGGCCAACGTCCTGACTTTC. This encodes CASSHDNSVSGANVLTF.